This T cell receptor beta chain was retrieved from a study of control samples from healthy donors and cancer patients (dated by TCRdb to about 2020). Comment on this clone: Its antigen is currently not known. No base quality values were provided; no much bigger clone lies one nucleotide off.

From its cysteine to its phenylalanine, the CDR3 spans 15 amino acids. The only DNA kept is the CDR3, 45 bases in frame from the first base. In the germline V gene, CDR1 corresponds to SNHLY and CDR2 to FYNNEI. Trimming accounts for 10 bases at V and 5 bases at J, while the number of junction bases matched to no gene is 13. Library prep was done by the immunoSEQ multiplex PCR assay. TCRdb provides this immuneACCESS table in a form limited to in-frame rearrangements. Some clones are lacking; in checked studies, under half of them reflect an unresolved V gene, and why the rest are absent is not known. This sample gives 150,000 to 200,000 clones in total; approximately 94% of them show up just once. 7.5% to 8.5% of the sample goes to the ten largest clones.

Sequenced material: blood. This sequence uses TRBV2 and TRBJ2-1, and 8 junction bases match TRBD2. The TCR was taken from a woman aged 40-49 years in good health. The CDR3 loop reads CATRSGAGADNEQFF. In nucleotides, the sequence is TGTGCCACCCGAAGCGGAGCGGGAGCGGACAATGAGCAGTTCTTC.